This T cell receptor beta chain originates from a study of monozygotic twins with inflammatory bowel disease. On this clonotype: Its specificity is unknown.

The CDR3 loop spans 15 amino acids. Germline V gene data show CDR1 as SGHTA and CDR2 as FQGTGA. Points from the study as a whole: Relative to healthy twins, IBD patients had fewer clonotypes in common with others, a gap that was especially apparent with disease activity.

TCRdb reanalyzed the 5' RACE reads and collapses them to one entry per CDR3 protein, without DNA. Listed are 300,000 to 450,000 distinct CDR3 sequences; 2.5% to 3% falls within the top ten. The chain carries TRBV7-3 and TRBJ2-7. The sequencing sample was made of blood. The TCR comes from a human donor with ulcerative colitis or Crohn's disease, or a healthy co-twin of an affected twin (not recorded which). CDR3 protein: CASSLTLVSHHEQYF.